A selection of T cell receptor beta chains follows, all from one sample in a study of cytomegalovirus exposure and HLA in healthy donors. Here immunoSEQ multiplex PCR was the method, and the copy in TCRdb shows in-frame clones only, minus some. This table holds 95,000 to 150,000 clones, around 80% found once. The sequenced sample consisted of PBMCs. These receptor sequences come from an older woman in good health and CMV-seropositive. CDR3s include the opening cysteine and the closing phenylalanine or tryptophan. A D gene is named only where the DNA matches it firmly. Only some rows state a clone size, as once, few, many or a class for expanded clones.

CDR3 protein: CASSQIAGDSYEQYF
CDR3 DNA: TGCGCCAGCAGCCAAATAGCCGGGGACTCCTACGAGCAGTACTTC
V gene: TRBV4-3
D gene: NA
clone size: NA
J gene: TRBJ2-7

CDR3 protein: CASSTGQGPYNEQFF
CDR3 DNA: TGTGCCAGTAGTACGGGACAGGGACCTTACAATGAGCAGTTCTTC
V gene: TRBV19
D gene: TRBD1
clone size: NA
J gene: TRBJ2-1

CDR3 protein: CATSTVTGADTIYF
CDR3 DNA: TGTGCCACCAGCACTGTAACAGGGGCGGACACCATATATTTT
V gene: TRBV15
D gene: TRBD1
clone size: NA
J gene: TRBJ1-3

CDR3 protein: CASTTSGSMGTGELFF
CDR3 DNA: TGCGCCAGCACAACTAGCGGGAGTATGGGCACCGGGGAGCTGTTTTTT
V gene: TRBV5-1
D gene: TRBD2
clone size: NA
J gene: TRBJ2-2

CDR3 protein: CASSQSMDFNYGYTF
CDR3 DNA: TGCGCCAGCAGTCAATCGATGGACTTTAACTATGGCTACACCTTC
V gene: TRBV23-1
D gene: NA
clone size: NA
J gene: TRBJ1-2

CDR3 protein: CASSQWTSGGSTDTQYF
CDR3 DNA: TGTGCCAGCAGCCAGTGGACTAGCGGGGGCTCCACAGATACGCAGTATTTT
V gene: TRBV4-2
D gene: TRBD2
clone size: NA
J gene: TRBJ2-3

CDR3 protein: CASSLAGQSNSYGYTF
CDR3 DNA: TGTGCCAGCAGCTTAGCGGGACAGTCGAATAGCTATGGCTACACCTTC
V gene: TRBV7-8
D gene: TRBD1
clone size: NA
J gene: TRBJ1-2

CDR3 protein: CASSSIGQGRAFF
CDR3 DNA: TGTGCCAGCAGCTCAATAGGACAGGGAAGGGCTTTCTTT
V gene: TRBV11-2
D gene: TRBD1
clone size: NA
J gene: TRBJ1-1

CDR3 protein: CASSQPQGLNEQFF
CDR3 DNA: TGTGCCAGCAGCCAACCACAGGGGCTCAATGAGCAGTTCTTC
V gene: TRBV4-2
D gene: TRBD1
clone size: once
J gene: TRBJ2-1

CDR3 protein: CASSIRQGVRSEKLFF
CDR3 DNA: TGTGCCAGCAGCATACGACAGGGGGTTAGATCGGAAAAACTGTTTTTT
V gene: TRBV5-6
D gene: TRBD1
clone size: few
J gene: TRBJ1-4

CDR3 protein: CASLRWTEAFF
CDR3 DNA: TGTGCCTCCCTGCGGTGGACTGAAGCTTTCTTT
V gene: TRBV19
D gene: NA
clone size: NA
J gene: TRBJ1-1

CDR3 protein: CASSLGPSGETQYF
CDR3 DNA: TGTGCCAGCAGCTTAGGGCCGAGCGGTGAGACCCAGTACTTC
V gene: TRBV7-6
D gene: NA
clone size: NA
J gene: TRBJ2-5

CDR3 protein: CASRHPFTGYTGELFF
CDR3 DNA: TGTGCCAGCAGACATCCCTTTACGGGATACACCGGGGAGCTGTTTTTT
V gene: TRBV7-2
D gene: NA
clone size: NA
J gene: TRBJ2-2

CDR3 protein: CASGGNSPLHF
CDR3 DNA: TGTGCCAGCGGGGGGAATTCACCCCTCCACTTT
V gene: TRBV2
D gene: NA
clone size: NA
J gene: TRBJ1-6

CDR3 protein: CASSFGTANYGYTF
CDR3 DNA: TGTGCCAGCAGCTTCGGGACAGCTAACTATGGCTACACCTTC
V gene: TRBV7-2
D gene: TRBD1
clone size: NA
J gene: TRBJ1-2

CDR3 protein: CASSLVTGKETQYF
CDR3 DNA: TGTGCCAGCAGCTTAGTCACGGGAAAAGAGACCCAGTACTTC
V gene: TRBV7-2
D gene: NA
clone size: NA
J gene: TRBJ2-5

CDR3 protein: CASSQDLGDKGGYTF
CDR3 DNA: TGCGCCAGCAGCCAAGATCTTGGGGACAAGGGAGGCTACACCTTC
V gene: TRBV4-3
D gene: NA
clone size: few
J gene: TRBJ1-2

CDR3 protein: CSVDRALSMNTEAFF
CDR3 DNA: TGCAGCGTTGACAGGGCCCTATCTATGAACACTGAAGCTTTCTTT
V gene: TRBV29-1
D gene: NA
clone size: few
J gene: TRBJ1-1

CDR3 protein: CASSPPRTSGRFYEQYF
CDR3 DNA: TGTGCCAGCTCACCACCCCGGACTAGCGGGAGGTTCTACGAGCAGTACTTC
V gene: TRBV18
D gene: TRBD2
clone size: NA
J gene: TRBJ2-7

CDR3 protein: CASSLFPGTGTEQYF
CDR3 DNA: TGCGCCAGCAGCTTGTTCCCCGGGACAGGGACCGAGCAGTACTTC
V gene: TRBV5-1
D gene: TRBD1
clone size: NA
J gene: TRBJ2-7

CDR3 protein: CASSWRGRTEAFF
CDR3 DNA: TGTGCCAGCAGCTGGCGAGGGCGGACTGAAGCTTTCTTT
V gene: TRBV7-8
D gene: NA
clone size: NA
J gene: TRBJ1-1

CDR3 protein: CAWTSFQRDTQYF
CDR3 DNA: TGTGCCTGGACCTCCTTCCAGCGGGATACGCAGTATTTT
V gene: TRBV30
D gene: NA
clone size: NA
J gene: TRBJ2-3

CDR3 protein: CASSLDGQGAQPQHF
CDR3 DNA: TGCGCCAGCAGCTTGGACGGACAGGGCGCTCAGCCCCAGCATTTT
V gene: TRBV5-1
D gene: TRBD1
clone size: NA
J gene: TRBJ1-5

CDR3 protein: CASSPLAGITDTQYF
CDR3 DNA: TGTGCCAGCAGCCCTCTAGCGGGGATCACAGATACGCAGTATTTT
V gene: TRBV7-3
D gene: TRBD2
clone size: NA
J gene: TRBJ2-3

CDR3 protein: CASSTRGQGNYGYTF
CDR3 DNA: TGTGCCAGTAGTACCCGAGGACAGGGAAACTATGGCTACACCTTC
V gene: TRBV19
D gene: TRBD1
clone size: NA
J gene: TRBJ1-2

CDR3 protein: CASSLSSGSEQYF
CDR3 DNA: TGTGCCAGCAGCTTAAGTTCGGGAAGTGAGCAGTACTTC
V gene: TRBV7-3
D gene: NA
clone size: NA
J gene: TRBJ2-7

CDR3 protein: CASPRQGEVAGELFF
CDR3 DNA: TGTGCCAGCCCTCGACAGGGGGAAGTGGCCGGGGAGCTGTTTTTT
V gene: TRBV21-1
D gene: NA
clone size: NA
J gene: TRBJ2-2

CDR3 protein: CASSAGTSTHNYGYTF
CDR3 DNA: TGTGCCAGCAGCGCCGGGACTTCCACCCATAACTATGGCTACACCTTC
V gene: TRBV14
D gene: NA
clone size: NA
J gene: TRBJ1-2

CDR3 protein: CVTRLPNSYEQYF
CDR3 DNA: TGTGTCACTAGACTACCCAATTCCTACGAGCAGTACTTC
V gene: TRBV30
D gene: NA
clone size: NA
J gene: TRBJ2-7

CDR3 protein: CASSLGARSSYNEQFF
CDR3 DNA: TGTGCCAGCAGTTTGGGGGCCAGGAGCTCCTACAATGAGCAGTTCTTC
V gene: TRBV6-6
D gene: NA
clone size: NA
J gene: TRBJ2-1

CDR3 protein: CASSLGGSGANVLTF
CDR3 DNA: TGTGCCAGCAGCTTGGGGGGATCTGGGGCCAACGTCCTGACTTTC
V gene: TRBV7-9
D gene: NA
clone size: NA
J gene: TRBJ2-6

CDR3 protein: CASSPGGAVGNQPQHF
CDR3 DNA: TGTGCCAGCAGTCCAGGGGGCGCGGTCGGCAATCAGCCCCAGCATTTT
V gene: TRBV27
D gene: TRBD1
clone size: NA
J gene: TRBJ1-5

CDR3 protein: CASSPGGVGETQYF
CDR3 DNA: TGTGCCAGCAGCCCTGGGGGGGTAGGAGAGACCCAGTACTTC
V gene: TRBV7-2
D gene: TRBD2
clone size: once
J gene: TRBJ2-5

CDR3 protein: CASSPTRLARADTQYF
CDR3 DNA: TGTGCCAGCAGCCCAACCCGTTTAGCGAGGGCAGATACGCAGTATTTT
V gene: TRBV2
D gene: NA
clone size: NA
J gene: TRBJ2-3

CDR3 protein: CASSVARGGGDGYTF
CDR3 DNA: TGTGCCAGCAGCGTAGCCCGTGGGGGGGGCGATGGCTACACCTTC
V gene: TRBV9
D gene: NA
clone size: NA
J gene: TRBJ1-2

CDR3 protein: CASSLGFGGPDSGANVLTF
CDR3 DNA: TGCGCCAGCAGCCTCGGCTTTGGCGGGCCTGACTCTGGGGCCAACGTCCTGACTTTC
V gene: TRBV4-3
D gene: NA
clone size: NA
J gene: TRBJ2-6

CDR3 protein: CASSLAGELFF
CDR3 DNA: TGTGCCAGCAGCCTCGCCGGGGAGCTGTTTTTT
V gene: TRBV7-6
D gene: NA
clone size: NA
J gene: TRBJ2-2